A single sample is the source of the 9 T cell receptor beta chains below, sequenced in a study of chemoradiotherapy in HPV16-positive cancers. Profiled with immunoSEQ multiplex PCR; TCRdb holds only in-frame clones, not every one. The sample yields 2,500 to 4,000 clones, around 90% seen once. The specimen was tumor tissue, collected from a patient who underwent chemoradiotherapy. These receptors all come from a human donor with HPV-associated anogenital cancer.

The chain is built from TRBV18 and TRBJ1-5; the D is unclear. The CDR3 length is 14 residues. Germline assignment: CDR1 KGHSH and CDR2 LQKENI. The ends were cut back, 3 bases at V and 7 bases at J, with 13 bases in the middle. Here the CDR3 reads CASSPGEAGQPQHF. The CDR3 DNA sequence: TGTGCCAGCTCACCTGGGGAAGCTGGGCAGCCCCAGCATTTT.

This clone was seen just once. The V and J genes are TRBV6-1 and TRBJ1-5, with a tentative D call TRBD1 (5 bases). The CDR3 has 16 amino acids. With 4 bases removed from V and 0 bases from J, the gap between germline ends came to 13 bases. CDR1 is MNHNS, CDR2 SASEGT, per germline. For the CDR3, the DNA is TGTGCCAGCAGTGTCCGGGGCGGAGATAGCAATCAGCCCCAGCATTTT. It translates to CASSVRGGDSNQPQHF.

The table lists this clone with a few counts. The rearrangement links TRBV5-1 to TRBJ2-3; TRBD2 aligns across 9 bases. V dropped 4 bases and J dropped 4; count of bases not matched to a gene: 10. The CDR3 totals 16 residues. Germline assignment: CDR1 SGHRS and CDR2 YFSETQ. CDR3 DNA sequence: TGCGCCAGCAGCGCGAGGAGCGGGGGGACATCAGATACGCAGTATTTT. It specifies CASSARSGGTSDTQYF.

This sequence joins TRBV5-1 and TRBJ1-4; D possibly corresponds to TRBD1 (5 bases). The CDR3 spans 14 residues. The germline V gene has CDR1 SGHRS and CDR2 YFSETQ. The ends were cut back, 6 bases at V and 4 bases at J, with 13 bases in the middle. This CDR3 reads CASTLGTGNEKLFF. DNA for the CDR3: TGCGCCAGCACCCTCGGGACGGGTAATGAAAAACTGTTTTTT.

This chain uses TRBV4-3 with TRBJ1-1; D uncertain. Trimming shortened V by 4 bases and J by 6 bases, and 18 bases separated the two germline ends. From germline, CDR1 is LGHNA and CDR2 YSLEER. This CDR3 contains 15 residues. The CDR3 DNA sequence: TGCGCCAGCAGCCCCGCCCAGGCGGGTGACTCTGAAGCTTTCTTT. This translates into CASSPAQAGDSEAFF.

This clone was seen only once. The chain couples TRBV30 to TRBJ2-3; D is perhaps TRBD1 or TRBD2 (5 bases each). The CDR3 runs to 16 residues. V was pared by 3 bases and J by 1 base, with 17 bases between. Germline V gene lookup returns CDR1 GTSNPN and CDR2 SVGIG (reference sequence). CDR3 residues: CAWSLGWGPRTDTQYF. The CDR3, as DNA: TGTGCCTGGAGCTTAGGGTGGGGACCCCGCACAGATACGCAGTATTTT.

The chain's CDR3 is CATAQGGNYGYTF. The DNA of the CDR3 is TGTGCCACAGCACAGGGGGGCAACTATGGCTACACCTTC. The rearrangement links TRBV19 to TRBJ1-2; 8 positions agree with TRBD1. CDR3 length: 13 amino acids. Germline V lookup: CDR1 LNHDA, CDR2 SQIVND (reference sequence). Trimming at V came to 10 bases and at J to 2 bases, leaving 6 bases not matched to a gene.

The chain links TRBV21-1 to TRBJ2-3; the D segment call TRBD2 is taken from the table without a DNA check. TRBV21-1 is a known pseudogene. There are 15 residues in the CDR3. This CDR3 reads CASSKLPVAARTQYF. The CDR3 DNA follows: TGTGCCAGCAGCAAATTGCCAGTCGCTGCGCGGACGCAGTATTTT.

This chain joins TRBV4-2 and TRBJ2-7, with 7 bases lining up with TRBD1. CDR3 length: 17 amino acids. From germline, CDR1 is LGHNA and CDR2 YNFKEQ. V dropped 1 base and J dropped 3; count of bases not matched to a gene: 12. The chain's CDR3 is CASSQGLERTGYYEQYF. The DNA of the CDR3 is TGTGCCAGCAGCCAAGGGTTGGAGAGGACAGGATACTACGAGCAGTACTTC.